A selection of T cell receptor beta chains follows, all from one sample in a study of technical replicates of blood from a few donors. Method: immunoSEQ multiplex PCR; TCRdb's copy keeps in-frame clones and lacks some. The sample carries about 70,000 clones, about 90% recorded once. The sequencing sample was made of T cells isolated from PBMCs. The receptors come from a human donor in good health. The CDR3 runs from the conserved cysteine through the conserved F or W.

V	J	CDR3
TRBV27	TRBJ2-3	CASSYGDTQYF
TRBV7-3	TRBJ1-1	CASSLIALGQGNTEAFF
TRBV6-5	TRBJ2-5	CASRRGIIQETQYF
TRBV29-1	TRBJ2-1	CSVPAGSEQFF
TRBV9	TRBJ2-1	CASSHTLASGRFNEQFF
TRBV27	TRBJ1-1	CASSSQGSEAFF
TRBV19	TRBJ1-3	CASSPGRRSYSGNTIYF
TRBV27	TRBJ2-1	CASRGTITNEQFF
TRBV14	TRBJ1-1	CASSQPHMNTEAFF
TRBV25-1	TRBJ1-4	CASSEGWGSGSKLFF
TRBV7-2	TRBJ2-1	CASSNGLFHNEQFF
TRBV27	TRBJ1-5	CASSLGTLNQPQHF
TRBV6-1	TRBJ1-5	CASSALHDRGAHYSNQPQHF
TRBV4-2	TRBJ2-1	CASSRSVAGANEQFF
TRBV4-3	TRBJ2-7	CASSPGTGAYEQYF